The 15 T cell receptor beta chains below come from one sample, sequenced in a study of blood T cell repertoires in COVID-19. Only in-frame clones appear in the TCRdb table, and some are missing; sequencing was by immunoSEQ multiplex PCR. The sample has fewer than 350,000 clones, 70% to 90% seen once; the top ten hold over 2%. Sequencing input: peripheral blood. The receptor set was obtained from a woman aged 25-40 years who had recovered from COVID-19.

The V gene is TRBV27, the J gene TRBJ2-1; 7 nucleotides agree with TRBD2. The CDR3 length is 16 residues. Per the germline V gene, CDR1 is MNHEY and CDR2 is SMNVEV (reference sequence). Unmatched junction bases numbered 6, after V lost 1 base and J lost 3 bases. CDR3 nucleotides: TGTGCCAGCAGTTTATTGGCGGGAGACCTCTACAATGAGCAGTTCTTC. Residues: CASSLLAGDLYNEQFF.

The chain combines TRBV5-6 with TRBJ1-5; TRBD1 agrees at 7 bases. The V and J ends lost 0 bases and 7 bases, in that order; junction bases with no gene match: 7. The germline gives CDR1 SGHDT, CDR2 YYEEEE. This CDR3 spans 15 amino acids. The CDR3 coding sequence is TGTGCCAGCAGCTTGGGTCCCTACAGGGGCCAGCCCCAGCATTTT. Translating gives CASSLGPYRGQPQHF.

The V gene is TRBV7-9, the J gene TRBJ1-2; D remains ambiguous. V gave up 3 bases and J gave up 6 bases, with 20 bases separating them. This CDR3 has 16 amino acids. Per the germline V gene, CDR1 is SEHNR and CDR2 is FQNEAQ (reference sequence). The CDR3 sequence is CASSFEATRGGDGYTF. CDR3 bases: TGTGCCAGCAGCTTTGAGGCCACCCGAGGAGGCGATGGCTACACCTTC. Supplemented by reference TRBV7-9 and TRBJ1-2, the full variable domain reads DTGVSQNPRHKITKRGQNVTFRCDPISEHNRLYWYRQTLGQGPEFLTYFQNEAQLEKSRLLSDRFSAERPKGSFSTLEIQRTEQGDSAMYLCASSFEATRGGDGYTFGSGTRLTVV.

This chain uses TRBV30 with TRBJ1-4; 9 bases align to TRBD1. This CDR3 is built from 14 residues. V lost 2 bases and J lost 7; bases outside the gene matches: 5. From germline, CDR1 is GTSNPN and CDR2 SVGIG (reference sequence). As DNA, the CDR3 is TGTGCCTGGAGTTCGGACAGGGGAAGTGAAAAACTGTTTTTT. Residues: CAWSSDRGSEKLFF.

This clone was seen only once. The chain carries TRBV9 and TRBJ1-3; tentatively, D is TRBD1 (5 bases). The germline V gene has CDR1 SGDLS and CDR2 YYNGEE. Trimming took off 4 bases at V and 4 bases at J, with 18 bases between the two ends. CDR3 length: 16 residues. The DNA for the CDR3 is TGTGCCAGCAGCCTACAGGTCGCCGTATCGGGAAACACCATATATTTT. The encoded protein is CASSLQVAVSGNTIYF.

This clone was detected only a few times. An end of the junction does not agree with germline; a read error may underlie this. The rearrangement joins TRBV6-5 to TRBJ2-7; D not certain. CDR3 size: 16 residues. CDR1 MNHEY and CDR2 SVGAGI come from the germline V gene. The CDR3 DNA is TGTGCCAGCAGTTTCCGAATTTCTAGATCCTCCCACGAGCAGTACTTC. It encodes CASSFRISRSSHEQYF.

The J gene is TRBJ1-1, the V gene TRBV7-2, with D hard to call. The V end was cut by 3 bases, the J end by 7 bases, with 12 bases between. The CDR3 sequence is 13 residues long. CDR1 SGHTA and CDR2 FQGNSA come from the germline V gene. CDR3 DNA: TGTGCCAGCAGCTTCTACGTGGGGAGTGAAGCTTTCTTT. It specifies CASSFYVGSEAFF. Together with reference TRBV7-2 and TRBJ1-1, the CDR3 gives the full variable domain: GAGVSQSPSNKVTEKGKDVELRCDPISGHTALYWYRQSLGQGLEFLIYFQGNSAPDKSGLPSDRFSAERTGGSVSTLTIQRTQQEDSAVYLCASSFYVGSEAFFGQGTRLTVV.

The chain carries TRBV6-5 and TRBJ2-7; 8 nucleotides line up with TRBD1. Germline V gene lookup returns CDR1 MNHEY and CDR2 SVGAGI. The CDR3 contains 15 residues. After removal of 8 bases from V and 4 bases from J, the junction contained 13 bases not matched to a gene. CDR3 protein: CASLPPAGGLYEQYF. CDR3 bases: TGTGCCAGCCTCCCTCCGGCAGGGGGCTTATACGAGCAGTACTTC.

The V gene is TRBV5-6, the J gene TRBJ2-1; no clear D gene. The CDR3 spans 12 residues. Deletions cut 1 base from V and 6 bases from J, with 5 bases between. Per the germline V gene, CDR1 is SGHDT and CDR2 is YYEEEE. CDR3 loop: CASSLLFNEQFF. For the CDR3, the DNA is TGTGCCAGCAGCTTGCTATTCAATGAGCAGTTCTTC.

This clone was counted a single time. The V call is TRBV2, the J call TRBJ1-2; possible D gene TRBD1, 5 bases. V was shortened by 6 bases and J by 2 bases, with 10 bases between the two germline ends. The CDR3 runs 13 residues. Germline V CDR1 and CDR2: SNHLY, FYNNEI. The DNA for the CDR3 is TGTGCCAGCAGAGGGGCCGAGAACTATGGCTACACCTTC. Translating it yields CASRGAENYGYTF.

This rearrangement joins TRBV3-1 (or the pseudogene TRBV3-2) to TRBJ2-7; TRBD1 aligns across 7 bases. V lost 5 bases, J lost 7 bases, and 14 bases stayed unmatched. Germline lookup yields CDR1 LGHDT and CDR2 YNNKEL (reference sequence). This CDR3 has 15 residues. The CDR3 loop reads CASSLGTEVLGEQYF. CDR3 DNA: TGTGCCAGCAGCTTAGGGACAGAGGTACTAGGTGAGCAGTACTTC.

The chain employs TRBV19 and TRBJ2-7, with TRBD1 identical over 9 bases. V lost 2 bases and J lost 4; bases outside the gene matches: 3. The CDR3 length is 14 residues. The V gene's germline CDR1 is LNHDA and CDR2 SQIVND (reference sequence). In nucleotides, the CDR3 is TGTGCCAGTAGTATAACAGGGGGCGAATACGAGCAGTACTTC. Its translation is CASSITGGEYEQYF.

The rearrangement links TRBV28 to TRBJ2-1; TRBD2 aligns across 7 bases. Trimming cost V 3 bases and J 6 bases; bases outside gene matches: 8. Germline assignment: CDR1 MDHEN and CDR2 SYDVKM. The CDR3 totals 15 residues. CDR3 region: CASSFKTPGGNEQFF. In DNA, the CDR3 is TGTGCCAGCAGTTTTAAGACTCCGGGGGGCAATGAGCAGTTCTTC.

The chain recombines TRBV18 with TRBJ2-6; D gene ambiguous. V was shortened by 3 bases and J by 2 bases, with 8 bases between the two germline ends. Germline CDR1 KGHSH, CDR2 LQKENI. The CDR3 consists of 15 residues. The CDR3 sequence is CASSPTAPGANVLTF. The CDR3 region has the DNA TGTGCCAGCTCACCTACAGCACCTGGGGCCAACGTCCTGACTTTC.

The chain combines TRBV6-6 with TRBJ1-1; 7 bases are shared with TRBD1. V lost 6 bases and J lost 4; bases outside the gene matches: 11. This CDR3 has 15 residues. CDR1 is MNHNY, CDR2 SVGAGI, per germline (reference sequence). The CDR3 DNA sequence: TGTGCCAGCAGCCCACCAGGGGGACGGAGCACTGAAGCTTTCTTT. Its protein is CASSPPGGRSTEAFF.